This T cell receptor beta chain is drawn from a study of T cell responses to AZD1222 COVID-19 vaccine. Germline CDR1 MNHEY, CDR2 SVGAGI. The V segment lost 4 bases and the J segment 2 bases; nucleotides outside the gene matches: 6. The CDR3 length is 15 residues. Broader study findings: The donor group comprised mostly white British people and more females; the analysis possibly underestimated clonal diversity. Sampled repertoires all dated from after the peak T cell response. Vaccine-associated CD4 TCRs ranged over spike, dominating at 160-218 and 743-854.

Produced via immunoSEQ multiplex PCR; TCRdb's table is partial and in-frame only. Here the sample spans around 200,000 clones, approximately 94% being singletons. Second-dose timings of about 4 or about 12 weeks were pooled. Concerning this clone: Its specificity is unknown.

V and J are TRBV6-5 and TRBJ1-2; the match to TRBD1 covers 8 bases. The source material was peripheral blood, sampled 28 days after the second AZD1222 dose. The TCR sequence derives from an adult who received the AZD1222 COVID-19 vaccine. The CDR3 region is CASSLQGEVNYGYTF. As DNA, the CDR3 is TGTGCCAGCAGTTTACAGGGGGAGGTGAACTATGGCTACACCTTC.